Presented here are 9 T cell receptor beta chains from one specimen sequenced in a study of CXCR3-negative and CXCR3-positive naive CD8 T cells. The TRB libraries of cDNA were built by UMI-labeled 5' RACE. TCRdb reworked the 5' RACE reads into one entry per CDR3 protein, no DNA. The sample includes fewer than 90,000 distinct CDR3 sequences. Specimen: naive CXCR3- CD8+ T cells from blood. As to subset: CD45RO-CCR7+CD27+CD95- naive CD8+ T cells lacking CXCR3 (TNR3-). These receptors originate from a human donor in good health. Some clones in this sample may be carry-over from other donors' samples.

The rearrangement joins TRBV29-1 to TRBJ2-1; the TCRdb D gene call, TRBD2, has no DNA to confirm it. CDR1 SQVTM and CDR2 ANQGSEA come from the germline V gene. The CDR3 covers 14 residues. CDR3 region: CSDTTSSIFSEQFF.

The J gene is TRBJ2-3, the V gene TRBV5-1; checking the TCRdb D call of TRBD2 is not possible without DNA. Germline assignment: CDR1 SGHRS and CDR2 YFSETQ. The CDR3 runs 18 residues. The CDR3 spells CASSYGLAGAYSTDTQYF.

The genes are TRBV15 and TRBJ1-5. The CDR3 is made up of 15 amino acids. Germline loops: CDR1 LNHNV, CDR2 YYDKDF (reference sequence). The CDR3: CATSRGGEADQPQHF.

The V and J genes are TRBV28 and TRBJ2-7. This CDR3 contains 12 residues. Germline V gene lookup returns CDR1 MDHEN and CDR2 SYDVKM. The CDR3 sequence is CASSLPSYEQYF.

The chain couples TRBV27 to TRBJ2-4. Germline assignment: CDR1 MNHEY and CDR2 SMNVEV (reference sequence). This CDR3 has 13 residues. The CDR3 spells CASSGLSKNIQYF.

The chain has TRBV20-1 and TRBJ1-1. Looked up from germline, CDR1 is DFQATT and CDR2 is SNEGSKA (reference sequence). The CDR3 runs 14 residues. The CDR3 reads CSAPGGSWNTEAFF.

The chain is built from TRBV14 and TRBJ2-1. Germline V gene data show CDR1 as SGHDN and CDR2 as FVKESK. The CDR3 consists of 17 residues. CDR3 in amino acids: CASSQDELRVTYNEQFF.

This CDR3 reads CASSLSLSRIRTEAFF. The chain combines TRBV28 with TRBJ1-1. Germline V CDR1 and CDR2: MDHEN, SYDVKM. This CDR3 has 16 amino acids.

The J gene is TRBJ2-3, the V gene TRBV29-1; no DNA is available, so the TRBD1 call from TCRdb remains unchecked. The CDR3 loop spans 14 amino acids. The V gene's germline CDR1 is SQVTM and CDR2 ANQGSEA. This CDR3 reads CSVDGVTDWDTQYF.